These T cell receptor beta chains were read from a single sample in a study of blood T cell repertoires in COVID-19. The method was immunoSEQ multiplex PCR; TCRdb's version includes in-frame clones alone and lacks a portion of them. Of around 200,000 clones listed, 83% are singletons. Sequencing was performed on peripheral blood. These TCRs come from a woman in her 40s with active or convalescent COVID-19. Both conserved end residues are part of each CDR3. The order of the fields is J gene, V gene, clone size, D gene, CDR3 DNA, CDR3 protein. D genes are given only for firm matches. Clone size is shown for a subset of rows, as once, few, many or a class of expanded clone.

>TRBJ1-2|TRBV4-3|NA|NA
TGCGCCAGCAGCCAAGGCACTAGTGGAGAAGTCGACTACTATGGCTACACCTTC
CASSQGTSGEVDYYGYTF
>TRBJ2-3|TRBV9|NA|TRBD2
TGTGCCAGCAGCACCCCACTAGCGGGAGGGCTGGGTACGCAGTATTTT
CASSTPLAGGLGTQYF
>TRBJ1-5|TRBV6-1|few|NA
TGTGCCAGCAGTGGTCCGGGAGGGCTAGATAATCAGCCCCAGCATTTT
CASSGPGGLDNQPQHF
>TRBJ2-2|TRBV19|NA|NA
TGTGCCAGTAGTACTCAGACAGGCCCGAACACCGGGGAGCTGTTTTTT
CASSTQTGPNTGELFF
>TRBJ2-1|TRBV24-1|NA|TRBD2
TGTGCCACCAGTGACCTGACTAGCGGGTACAATGAGCAGTTCTTC
CATSDLTSGYNEQFF
>TRBJ2-7|TRBV6-5|NA|NA
TGTGCCAGCAGTAAGCCAGCGACCTACGAGCAGTACTTC
CASSKPATYEQYF
>TRBJ2-4|TRBV9|NA|TRBD2
TGTGCCAGCAGCTCCGGACTAGCGGGAGTTCTAGCCAAAAACATTCAGTACTTC
CASSSGLAGVLAKNIQYF
>TRBJ2-5|TRBV7-6|NA|NA
TGTGCCAGCAGCCTCTTCTTCGGGGAGACCCAGTACTTC
CASSLFFGETQYF
>TRBJ1-5|TRBV21-1|NA|NA
TGTGCCAGCAGCCCAAGCGCGATCCTCCCCAAGCCCCAGCATTTT
CASSPSAILPKPQHF
>TRBJ1-2|TRBV24-1|once|NA
TGTGCCACCAGTGATTTGCCAGGTCTTGGCTACACCTTC
CATSDLPGLGYTF
>TRBJ2-7|TRBV6-2/TRBV6-3|NA|TRBD1
TGTGCCAGCAGTGGACAGGGTATGAGCTCCTACGAGCAGTACTTC
CASSGQGMSSYEQYF
>TRBJ2-3|TRBV5-5|NA|NA
TGTGCCAGCAGCAAGGACAGCGCCTGGGGAGATACGCAGTATTTT
CASSKDSAWGDTQYF
>TRBJ1-3|TRBV19|NA|NA
TGTGCCAGTAGTACGGAGAGCTCTGGAAACACCATATATTTT
CASSTESSGNTIYF
>TRBJ1-4|TRBV5-4|NA|NA
TGTGCCAGCAGGAATCAGGGCGCTACTGAAAAACTGTTTTTT
CASRNQGATEKLFF
>TRBJ2-1|TRBV6-5|NA|NA
TGTGCCAGCAGTTACCTCGGGACACAGTCGTACAATGAGCAGTTCTTC
CASSYLGTQSYNEQFF
>TRBJ2-4|TRBV19|once|NA
TGTGCCAGTAGTATTGCCAGGAGGGCCAAAAACATTCAGTACTTC
CASSIARRAKNIQYF
>TRBJ1-2|TRBV29-1|NA|NA
TGCAGCGTTGGCCCGCGGGGGGCAGGGCGGCAGGGTGGCTACACCTTC
CSVGPRGAGRQGGYTF
>TRBJ1-2|TRBV18|NA|TRBD1
TGTGCCAGCTCACCATCCAGGGACAGGGGCAGCTATGGCTACACCTTC
CASSPSRDRGSYGYTF
>TRBJ1-4|TRBV19|NA|NA
TGTGCCAGTAGTATTCTAGGGGGTGAAAAACTGTTTTTT
CASSILGGEKLFF
>TRBJ2-2|TRBV7-3|many|TRBD1
TGTGCCAGCAGCTCCGGGACAGGGGTCACCGGGGAGCTGTTTTTT
CASSSGTGVTGELFF
>TRBJ1-2|TRBV7-9|NA|NA
TGTGCCAGCAGCCCTAAGTATACGGTGCAGGGTAGAAGTGGCTACACCTTC
CASSPKYTVQGRSGYTF
>TRBJ1-3|TRBV6-5|NA|NA
TGTGCCAGCAGCTTATCTCCGGGGTTGGGAAACACCATATATTTT
CASSLSPGLGNTIYF
>TRBJ1-1|TRBV27|NA|NA
TGTGCCAGCAGTTCTTGGGGCAGGGACACTGAAGCTTTCTTT
CASSSWGRDTEAFF
>TRBJ1-5|TRBV6-2/TRBV6-3|NA|TRBD1
TGTGCCAGCAGTTACACCGCAGGGGGGCTATATCAGCCCCAGCATTTT
CASSYTAGGLYQPQHF
>TRBJ2-5|TRBV7-2|NA|NA
TGTGCCAGCAGCTTACATAGGAAGGGGGAGACCCAGTACTTC
CASSLHRKGETQYF
>TRBJ1-2|TRBV24-1|NA|NA
TGTGCCACCAGTGATGGCAGGGCGGGAGGCTACACCTTC
CATSDGRAGGYTF
>TRBJ2-2|TRBV19|NA|TRBD2
TGTGCCAGTAGCTTGCTAGCGGGAGGCTTAAGGAACACCGGGGAGCTGTTTTTT
CASSLLAGGLRNTGELFF
>TRBJ2-5|TRBV24-1|NA|NA
TGTGCCACCAGTGGCCTGGGCGACGGGGTCCAAGAGACCCAGTACTTC
CATSGLGDGVQETQYF
>TRBJ1-3|TRBV2|NA|NA
TGTGCCAGCAGTTCACGGACGGGAGGAAACACCATATATTTT
CASSSRTGGNTIYF
>TRBJ1-1|TRBV9|NA|TRBD1
TGTGCCAGCAGCGTACTAGGGGGCTGGGGGAACACTGAAGCTTTCTTT
CASSVLGGWGNTEAFF
>TRBJ1-3|TRBV6-2/TRBV6-3|NA|TRBD1
TGTGCCAGCAGTTACGACGGGACAGGGATTCTTCACTCTGGAAACACCATATATTTT
CASSYDGTGILHSGNTIYF
>TRBJ2-1|TRBV29-1|NA|NA
TGCAGCGTTTGGCGGGGAGGCGTCGATCGGAATGAGCAGTTCTTC
CSVWRGGVDRNEQFF
>TRBJ2-7|TRBV19|NA|TRBD2
TGTGCCAGTAGTTGGGCCTGGCGGGGGACTACCTACGAGCAGTACTTC
CASSWAWRGTTYEQYF
>TRBJ2-7|TRBV7-2|NA|TRBD1
TGTGCCAGCAGCTCGACAGGGGGCGGGGAGCAGTACTTC
CASSSTGGGEQYF
>TRBJ1-5|TRBV7-2|NA|NA
TGTGCCAGCAGCTTAGAACAGCAGCCCCAGCATTTT
CASSLEQQPQHF
>TRBJ1-2|TRBV9|NA|TRBD1
TGTGCCAGCAGCGCCCTACGGACAGGAAGCAACTATGGCTACACCTTC
CASSALRTGSNYGYTF
>TRBJ2-2|TRBV5-4|NA|TRBD2
TGTGCCAGCAGCTTGGCTAGCGGGAACACCGGGGAGCTGTTTTTT
CASSLASGNTGELFF
>TRBJ1-2|TRBV5-5|NA|NA
TGTGCCAGCAGCTTGACTAGGGCAGCCTATGGCTACACCTTC
CASSLTRAAYGYTF
>TRBJ2-2|TRBV19|once|TRBD2
TGTGCCAGTAGCACCCACCTAGGACTAGCGGGGGACACCGGGGAGCTGTTTTTT
CASSTHLGLAGDTGELFF
>TRBJ2-7|TRBV28|NA|NA
TGTGCCAGCAGTTTACAGAACAGGCCCTACGAGCAGTACTTC
CASSLQNRPYEQYF
>TRBJ1-1|TRBV5-1|NA|NA
TGCGCCAGCAGCTTGGCCGGGGGGACTAACACTGAAGCTTTCTTT
CASSLAGGTNTEAFF
>TRBJ1-2|TRBV7-2|NA|NA
TGTGCCAGCAGCTTACCGGGGGGCAGCGGCTACACCTTC
CASSLPGGSGYTF
>TRBJ1-3|TRBV6-5|once|TRBD1
TGTGCCAGCAGTTGGACAGGGGTCTCTGGAAACACCATATATTTT
CASSWTGVSGNTIYF
>TRBJ1-4|TRBV5-5|few|NA
TGTGCCAGCAGCTTGGCCCAGGGGAGGGGTGAAAAACTGTTTTTT
CASSLAQGRGEKLFF
>TRBJ2-5|TRBV6-1|NA|NA
TGTGCCAGCAGTGAATATGGGGGGCAAGAGACCCAGTACTTC
CASSEYGGQETQYF
>TRBJ1-6|TRBV14|NA|NA
TGTGCCAGCAGCCGACAGGCCGGTTCACCCCTCCACTTT
CASSRQAGSPLHF